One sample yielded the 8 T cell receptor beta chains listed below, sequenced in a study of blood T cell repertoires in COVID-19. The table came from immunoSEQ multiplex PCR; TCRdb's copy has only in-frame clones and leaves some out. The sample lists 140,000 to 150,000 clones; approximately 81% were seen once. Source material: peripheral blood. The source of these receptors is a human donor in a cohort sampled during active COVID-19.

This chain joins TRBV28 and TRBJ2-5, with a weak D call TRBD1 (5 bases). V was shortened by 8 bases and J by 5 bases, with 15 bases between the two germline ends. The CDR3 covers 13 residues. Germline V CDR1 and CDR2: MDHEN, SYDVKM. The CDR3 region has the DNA TGTGCCAGCCAGGGCGAGGTGCTGGAGACCCAGTACTTC. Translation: CASQGEVLETQYF.

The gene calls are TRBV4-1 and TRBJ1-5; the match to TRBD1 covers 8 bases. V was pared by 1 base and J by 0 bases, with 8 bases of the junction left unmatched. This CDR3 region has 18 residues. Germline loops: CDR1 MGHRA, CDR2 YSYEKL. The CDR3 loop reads CASSQGTGFGGSNQPQHF. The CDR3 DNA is TGCGCCAGCAGCCAAGGGACAGGGTTTGGTGGTAGCAATCAGCCCCAGCATTTT.

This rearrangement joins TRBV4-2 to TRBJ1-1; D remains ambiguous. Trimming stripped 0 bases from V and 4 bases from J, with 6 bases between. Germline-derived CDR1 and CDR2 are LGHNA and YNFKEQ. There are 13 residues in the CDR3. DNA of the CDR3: TGTGCCAGCAGCCAAGACGGCGGCACTGAAGCTTTCTTT. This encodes CASSQDGGTEAFF.

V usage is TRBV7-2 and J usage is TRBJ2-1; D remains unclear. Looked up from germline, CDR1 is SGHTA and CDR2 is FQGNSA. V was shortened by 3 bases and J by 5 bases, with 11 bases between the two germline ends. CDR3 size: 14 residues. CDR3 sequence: CASSLRRDNNEQFF. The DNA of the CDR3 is TGTGCCAGCAGCTTGCGCCGCGACAACAATGAGCAGTTCTTC.

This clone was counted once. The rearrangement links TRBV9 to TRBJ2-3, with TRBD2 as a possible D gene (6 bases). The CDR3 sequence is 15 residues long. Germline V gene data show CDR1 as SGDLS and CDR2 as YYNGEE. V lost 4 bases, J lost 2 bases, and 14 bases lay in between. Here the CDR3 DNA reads TGTGCCAGCAGCCGTAGTCCGGGGGACACAGATACGCAGTATTTT. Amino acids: CASSRSPGDTDTQYF. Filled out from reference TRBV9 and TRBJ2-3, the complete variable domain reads DSGVTQTPKHLITATGQRVTLRCSPRSGDLSVYWYQQSLDQGLQFLIQYYNGEERAKGNILERFSAQQFPDLHSELNLSSLELGDSALYFCASSRSPGDTDTQYFGPGTRLTVL.

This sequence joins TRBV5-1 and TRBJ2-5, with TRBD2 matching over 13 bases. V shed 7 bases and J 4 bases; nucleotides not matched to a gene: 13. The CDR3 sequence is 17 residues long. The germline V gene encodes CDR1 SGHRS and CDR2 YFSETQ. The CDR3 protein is CASHAGLAGAGGETQYF. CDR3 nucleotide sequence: TGCGCCAGCCATGCAGGACTAGCGGGAGCTGGGGGAGAGACCCAGTACTTC.

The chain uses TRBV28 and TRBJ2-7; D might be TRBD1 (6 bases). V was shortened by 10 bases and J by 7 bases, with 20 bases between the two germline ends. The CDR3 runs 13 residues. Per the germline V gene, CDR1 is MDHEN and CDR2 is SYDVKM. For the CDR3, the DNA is TGTGCCACCGACAGTGGGGGCCTCTGGGAGCAGTACTTC. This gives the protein CATDSGGLWEQYF.

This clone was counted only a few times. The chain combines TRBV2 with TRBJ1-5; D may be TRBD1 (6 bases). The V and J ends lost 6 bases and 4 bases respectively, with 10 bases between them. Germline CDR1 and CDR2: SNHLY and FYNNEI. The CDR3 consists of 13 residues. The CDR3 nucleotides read TGTGCCAGCAGGAGGGACAAAAATCAGCCCCAGCATTTT. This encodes CASRRDKNQPQHF.